This T cell receptor beta chain was retrieved from a study of shared clonotypes between healthy human individuals (dated by TCRdb to 2018 to 2020). Study-wide context: Two women and a few men aged 18 to 49 years were included in the cohort. For each donor, CD4 naive and CD4 memory were each run on three plates, CD8 naive on two plates, and CD8 memory on one plate. The study deeply sequenced blood TCR repertoires of about 5 healthy adults to estimate repertoire size and the extent of clonotype sharing between individuals. Libraries were prepared and TCR repertoires were sequenced by different laboratories using diverse techniques, in order to increase sequencing depth and limit assay-specific biases. Each donor's leukapheresis produced roughly between roughly 0.85 and 9.5 billion PBMCs.

The study at large found these results: Only blood was sampled, and tissue TCR repertoires likely differ from those in blood. Based on pairwise subsampling, the degree of clonotype sharing among donors was expected to be affected by sequencing depth. Larger estimated clonotype richness was generally found for naive subsets than for memory subsets. Compared with non-shared clonotypes, clonotypes shared by all four sorted-subset donors had higher generation probabilities. Incomplete sequencing was indicated by rarefaction of sorted-subset datasets, despite the large sequencing depth. Across a handful of donors, approximately 4.9% of naive CD4, more than 3% of naive CD8, around 2.1% of memory CD4, and 0.4% of memory CD8 clonotypes were shared. The small number of donors limited the genetic and exposure-history diversity represented.

The donors were healthy, HIV-negative adults who had no recently reported acute infections or vaccinations. Every donor was a Caucasian adult residing in Nashville, Tennessee, USA. CD4+ T cells were enriched by magnetic negative selection, after which naive cells were positively selected on CD45RA and the negative fraction was taken as the memory subset. Blood was collected by leukapheresis, and PBMCs were isolated by Ficoll-Histopaque density gradient centrifugation and then cryopreserved in liquid nitrogen vapor phase. Analytical flow cytometry was used to check the purity and quantity of each magnetically sorted T cell population. Genomic DNA was isolated from each sorted fraction and quantified by UV absorbance on a Nanodrop 2000c. TCR CDR3 regions were amplified from genomic DNA by multiplex PCR using the deep immunoSEQ assay. Extracted genomic DNA from each cell subset was spread evenly across all wells of several immunoSEQ 96-well plates, with each plate serving as a replicate. For sorted subsets, 200 to 250 ng of genomic DNA, equivalent to around 29,000 T cell genomes, went into each replicate PCR. The purified libraries were quantified using a Qubit 3.0 fluorometer, sized with a Bioanalyzer 2100, and then quantified again using the KAPA Library Quantification kit. Every immunoSEQ 96-well plate was sequenced on a separate single-read 150-cycle Illumina NextSeq 550 flow cell. Concerning the study's data processing: The immunoSEQ output contained only junctional sequences without quality scores, so filtering could not match that applied to full-length reads. To assign V/J genes and CDR3, sequences were annotated against IMGT germline references using PyIR, a Python wrapper for IgBLAST v1.9. Reads with weak V/J assignments (E-value above 1e-6), missing CDR3, stop codons, out-of-frame junctions, or ambiguous translated residues were removed. V3J clonotypes were defined as sequences sharing the same inferred V gene, J gene, and CDR3 amino acid sequence. To compute the percentage overlap between repertoires, the number of shared unique clonotypes was divided by the size of the smaller repertoire. Repertoire richness was assessed with RTK rarefaction, the Chao1 estimator, and Recon v2.1 estimates of unobserved clonotypes. Generation probabilities were computed with OLGA for all TCRbeta clonotypes obtained by the gDNA method from four donors. TCRdb re-hosts the immuneACCESS table, in-frame sequences only. Its copies lack some clones; in the studies checked, an unresolved V gene accounts for under half of them, and the cause for the rest is not known. V and J calls plus clone size are reproduced from that table; the DNA served to infer D and trimming. The sample includes 640,000 or so clones, with more than 70% observed a single time. About 1.8% of the sample belongs to the ten largest clones.

Remarks on this clone: Its recognized antigen is unknown. Base qualities are not recorded, but no much larger clone differs from it by a single base. The sample contains more than one DNA sequence encoding this CDR3.

The receptor was isolated from a woman aged 25 to 45 in good health. Specimen: memory CD4+ T cells sorted from blood. What this sample's cell subset or site label stands for: CD45RA-negative fraction.

The bases read TGCGCCAGCAGCCTCGACAGGGCCTATGGCTACACCTTC. This yields the protein CASSLDRAYGYTF. The rearrangement combines TRBV5-1 with TRBJ1-2, and 7 bases in between align with TRBD1. Trimming accounts for 4 bases at V and 4 bases at J, while the number of junction bases matched to no gene is 4. CDR1 SGHRS and CDR2 YFSETQ were looked up in the germline V gene. The CDR3 holds 13 amino acids from the cysteine to the phenylalanine. Solely the CDR3 DNA is kept, with 39 bases framed from the first base.